Each of the 21 T cell receptor beta chains below was sequenced from the same sample in a study of cytomegalovirus exposure and HLA in healthy donors (dated by TCRdb to between 2016 and 2019). The library was made by the immunoSEQ multiplex PCR assay. For the multiplex PCR, a mixture combining 60 forward primers for TCR Vbeta segments and 13 reverse primers for TCR Jbeta segments was used. TCRdb obtained this table from immuneACCESS and retained in-frame rearrangements with V and J assigned. These tables miss some clones; where compared with another copy, unresolved V genes account for less than half of the shortfall, and the remainder is unexplained. For this sample there are roughly 150,000 clones; about 72% appear just once. 2.1% of the sample belongs to the ten largest clones. Material: PBMCs. These receptor sequences come from a man aged 35-49 years in good health and CMV-seronegative.

The V call is TRBV5-4, the J call TRBJ1-2; 9 bases are a match to TRBD1. CDR3 size: 16 residues. Germline V gene lookup returns CDR1 SGHNT and CDR2 YYREEE (reference sequence). V lost 4 bases to trimming and J lost 4 bases; unmatched junction nucleotides: 11. The CDR3 here is CASSPRDRDFSYGYTF. The CDR3 DNA follows: TGTGCCAGCAGCCCCCGGGACAGGGATTTTAGCTATGGCTACACCTTC.

The chain uses TRBV2 and TRBJ1-5; perhaps TRBD1 as D (5 bases). The V end lost 3 bases, the J end lost 6 bases, and 12 bases lay between the germline ends. Germline V gene data show CDR1 as SNHLY and CDR2 as FYNNEI. This CDR3 spans 14 amino acids. The CDR3 DNA reads as TGTGCCAGCAGTGATATTGGGGGGGGTCAGCCCCAGCATTTT. Its protein is CASSDIGGGQPQHF.

The CDR3 reads CASSLDDGGENIQYF. In DNA form, the CDR3 reads TGTGCCAGCAGCCTGGACGATGGGGGCGAAAACATTCAGTACTTC. V and J are TRBV2 and TRBJ2-4; TRBD1 is a possible D gene (6 bases). Per the germline V gene, CDR1 is SNHLY and CDR2 is FYNNEI. This CDR3 is 15 amino acids long. Trimming removed 6 bases from V and 5 bases from J, with 17 bases in between.

The chain couples TRBV5-1 to TRBJ2-7, with 10 bases lining up with TRBD2. Germline assignment: CDR1 SGHRS and CDR2 YFSETQ. V shed 4 bases and J 2 bases; nucleotides not matched to a gene: 9. This CDR3 spans 16 amino acids. This CDR3 is CASSQGWTSGTYEQYF. In DNA form, the CDR3 reads TGCGCCAGCAGCCAGGGCTGGACTAGCGGAACCTACGAGCAGTACTTC.

This chain uses TRBV7-6 with TRBJ1-1, with D hard to call. Germline V CDR1 and CDR2: SGHVS, FNYEAQ. This CDR3 is 15 amino acids long. Between the trimmed V and J ends, which lost 1 base and 1 base, there was a span of 10 bases. For the CDR3, the DNA is TGTGCCAGCAGCTTAGAGGCACTACCGAACACTGAAGCTTTCTTT. Residues: CASSLEALPNTEAFF.

On this clone: At one of its ends the junction is not consistent with the germline gene, which may arise from a read error. This chain joins TRBV6-5 and TRBJ2-2; perhaps TRBD2 as D (6 bases). The V gene's germline CDR1 is MNHEY and CDR2 SVGAGI. The CDR3 has 15 amino acids. Written as DNA, the CDR3 is TGTGCCAGCACTCGCGTTGGGGGTATTGGCGGGGAGCTGTTTTTC. The encoded protein is CASTRVGGIGGELFF.

V and J are TRBV4-1 and TRBJ2-5; 9 positions agree with TRBD2. This CDR3 contains 15 residues. CDR1 and CDR2 from the germline V gene are MGHRA and YSYEKL. J lost 5 bases, V lost 1 base, and 5 bases had no gene match. The CDR3 nucleotides read TGCGCCAGCAGCCAAGTAGCGGGGGTCCGGGAGACCCAGTACTTC. It codes for CASSQVAGVRETQYF.

This clone was counted a few times. The chain couples TRBV4-1 to TRBJ2-3; the match to TRBD2 covers 7 bases. CDR1 and CDR2 from the germline V gene are MGHRA and YSYEKL. The CDR3 has 15 amino acids. V shed 4 bases, J shed 0 bases, and the junction held 4 bases outside the gene matches. CDR3 loop: CASSRGGTSTDTQYF. DNA of the CDR3: TGCGCCAGCAGCCGCGGGGGTACTAGCACAGATACGCAGTATTTT.

The chain employs TRBV4-3 and TRBJ2-1, with TRBD2 identical over 8 bases. CDR3 length: 19 amino acids. Unmatched junction bases numbered 12, after V lost 2 bases and J lost 0 bases. The germline V gene encodes CDR1 LGHNA and CDR2 YSLEER. DNA for the CDR3: TGCGCCAGCAGCCAAAAATTTGGACTAGCTGAAAGCTCCTACAATGAGCAGTTCTTC. Translation gives CASSQKFGLAESSYNEQFF.

This clone was seen more than once but under ten times. The rearrangement uses TRBV7-6 and TRBJ2-1, with D uncertain. This CDR3 spans 11 amino acids. The germline V gene has CDR1 SGHVS and CDR2 FNYEAQ. V lost 5 bases and J 3 bases, leaving 2 bases between the germline ends. CDR3 in amino acids: CASSRYNEQFF. Written as DNA, the CDR3 is TGTGCCAGCAGCCGCTACAATGAGCAGTTCTTC. Combining the CDR3 with reference TRBV7-6 and TRBJ2-1 gives the whole variable domain GAGVSQSPRYKVTKRGQDVALRCDPISGHVSLYWYRQALGQGPEFLTYFNYEAQQDKSGLPNDRFSAERPEGSISTLTIQRTEQRDSAMYRCASSRYNEQFFGPGTRLTVL.

The chain couples TRBV6-6 to TRBJ2-3; 7 bases align to TRBD2. The J segment lost 3 bases and the V segment lost 3 bases, leaving 3 bases of the junction unmatched. CDR1 and CDR2 (germline): MNHNY, SVGAGI (reference sequence). The CDR3 is made up of 14 amino acids. CDR3: CASSYLSGTDTQYF. The CDR3 nucleotides are TGTGCCAGCAGTTATCTTAGCGGGACAGATACGCAGTATTTT.

The table lists this clone with a few counts. V gene TRBV19 combines with J gene TRBJ1-5; TRBD1 agrees at 9 bases. V dropped 10 bases and J dropped 0; count of bases not matched to a gene: 7. Looked up from germline, CDR1 is LNHDA and CDR2 is SQIVND (reference sequence). This CDR3 is 15 amino acids long. The CDR3 DNA reads TGTGCCACCCGGGACAGGGTTTATAGCAATCAGCCCCAGCATTTT. This sequence encodes CATRDRVYSNQPQHF.

The genes are TRBV6-5 and TRBJ2-5; tentative D call: TRBD1 (6 bases). The germline gives CDR1 MNHEY, CDR2 SVGAGI. The CDR3 length is 13 residues. Trimming left V 6 bases short and J 4 bases short, with 12 bases between. This CDR3 reads CASRTTGLETQYF. The CDR3 bases are TGTGCCAGCAGGACTACAGGGCTAGAGACCCAGTACTTC.

This clone has a single count. The V gene is TRBV29-1, the J gene TRBJ2-3; 7 nucleotides line up with TRBD1. The CDR3 has 13 amino acids. CDR1 is SQVTM and CDR2 is ANQGSEA in the germline V gene. After removal of 7 bases from V and 2 bases from J, the junction contained 6 bases not matched to a gene. In DNA, the CDR3 is TGCAGCGGGGGGACAGCCTTCACAGATACGCAGTATTTT. It yields the protein CSGGTAFTDTQYF.

V and J are TRBV2 and TRBJ1-1; D gene unclear. Germline-derived CDR1 and CDR2 are SNHLY and FYNNEI. Trimming took 0 bases from V and 3 from J, leaving 8 bases between them. The CDR3 covers 14 residues. The CDR3 nucleotides are TGTGCCAGCAGTGAAGCTTCGGGAGACACTGAAGCTTTCTTT. This encodes CASSEASGDTEAFF.

This clone has only a few counts. The J gene is TRBJ2-5, the V gene TRBV9, with a weak D call TRBD1 (6 bases). Germline CDR1 SGDLS, CDR2 YYNGEE. Trimming removed 6 bases from V and 5 bases from J, with 20 bases in between. CDR3 size: 15 residues. Here the CDR3 reads CASTYQGHPRETQYF. The CDR3 DNA sequence: TGTGCCAGCACCTACCAGGGACACCCCAGGGAGACCCAGTACTTC. Looking up the rest from reference TRBV9 and TRBJ2-5 gives the full variable domain: DSGVTQTPKHLITATGQRVTLRCSPRSGDLSVYWYQQSLDQGLQFLIQYYNGEERAKGNILERFSAQQFPDLHSELNLSSLELGDSALYFCASTYQGHPRETQYFGPGTRLLVL.

CDR3 in amino acids: CASSNPGQGNQPQHF. The CDR3 region has the DNA TGTGCCAGCAGTAATCCGGGACAGGGTAATCAGCCCCAGCATTTT. J is TRBJ1-5 and V is TRBV6-5; 9 nucleotides agree with TRBD1. CDR1 and CDR2 (germline): MNHEY, SVGAGI. This CDR3 region has 15 residues. Trimming at V came to 5 bases and at J to 4 bases, leaving 6 bases not matched to a gene.

CDR3 region: CASSYSGRGDSPLHF. CDR3 nucleotide sequence: TGTGCCAGCAGTTACTCTGGGAGGGGGGATTCACCCCTCCACTTT. This chain joins TRBV6-6 and TRBJ1-6, with TRBD1 as a possible D gene (6 bases). Between the trimmed V and J ends, which lost 0 bases and 8 bases, there was a span of 11 bases. This CDR3 has 15 residues. CDR1 is MNHNY, CDR2 SVGAGI, per germline (reference sequence).

The chain combines TRBV7-8 with TRBJ1-5; possibly TRBD1 for D (5 bases). CDR1 is SGHVS, CDR2 FQNEAQ, per germline. The CDR3 runs to 15 residues. The ends were cut back, 5 bases at V and 2 bases at J, with 13 bases in the middle. CDR3 coding DNA: TGTGCCAGCAGCGAGGGACTGACGGGCAATCAGCCCCAGCATTTT. This codes for CASSEGLTGNQPQHF.

The chain uses TRBV5-1 and TRBJ1-4; D possibly corresponds to TRBD1 (5 bases). CDR1 and CDR2 from the germline V gene are SGHRS and YFSETQ. This CDR3 is built from 13 residues. V was trimmed by 3 bases and J by 3 bases, leaving 6 bases between them. The DNA of the CDR3 is TGCGCCAGCAGCTCAGGGCCTAATGAAAAACTGTTTTTT. Protein: CASSSGPNEKLFF. Complete variable domain (other parts from reference TRBV5-1 and TRBJ1-4): KAGVTQTPRYLIKTRGQQVTLSCSPISGHRSVSWYQQTPGQGLQFLFEYFSETQRNKGNFPGRFSGRQFSNSRSEMNVSTLELGDSALYLCASSSGPNEKLFFGSGTQLSVL.

On this clone: Other DNA sequences in the same sample also yield this CDR3. The V call is TRBV29-1, the J call TRBJ1-3; TRBD1 is a possible D gene (5 bases). Trimming left V 4 bases short and J 0 bases short, with 7 bases between. Germline values: CDR1 SQVTM, CDR2 ANQGSEA. The CDR3 is 13 amino acids. CDR3 residues: CSVGQSSGNTIYF. CDR3 sequence (DNA): TGCAGCGTTGGACAGTCCTCTGGAAACACCATATATTTT.